These T cell receptor beta chains were read from a single sample in a study of technical replicates of blood from several donors. The protocol was immunoSEQ multiplex PCR, while the TCRdb copy is restricted to in-frame clones and leaves out a portion. The profile shows tens of thousands of clones, about 88% of them singletons. The specimen sequenced was PBMCs. The receptors shown here come from a human donor in good health. Some clones in this sample may be carry-over from other donors' samples. CDR3s include the opening cysteine and the closing phenylalanine or tryptophan. Fields, in order: V gene, J gene, CDR3 length, D gene, clone size, CDR3 DNA, CDR3 protein. The D gene is left open where the match is weak. The size of a clone is reported for some rows only, either as once, few or many, or as a class for expanded clones.

>TRBV5-1|TRBJ2-2|14|NA|NA
TGCGCCAGCAGCCGAATCAGATCCCCCGGGGAGCTGTTTTTT
CASSRIRSPGELFF
>TRBV4-3|TRBJ2-5|17|NA|NA
TGCGCCAGCAGCCAAGAGCATGGACACGTGCTACAAGAGACCCAGTACTTC
CASSQEHGHVLQETQYF
>TRBV4-1|TRBJ2-7|16|TRBD2|once
TGCGCCAGCAGCCAAGCCCGACTAGCGGCGTTCTACGAGCAGTACTTC
CASSQARLAAFYEQYF
>TRBV18|TRBJ2-2|14|NA|NA
TGTGCCAGCTCACCGAAACTAAACACCGGGGAGCTGTTTTTT
CASSPKLNTGELFF
>TRBV28|TRBJ1-2|13|NA|NA
TGTGCCAGCAGTTTAGCCAATGAGTATGGCTACACCTTC
CASSLANEYGYTF
>TRBV5-1|TRBJ2-1|16|NA|NA
TGCGCCAGCAGCTTGGGGCAGGGGGGTTCCTACAATGAGCAGTTCTTC
CASSLGQGGSYNEQFF
>TRBV7-3|TRBJ1-1|15|NA|NA
TGTGCCAGCAGCCTCGGTGGGGGGTTGAACACTGAAGCTTTCTTT
CASSLGGGLNTEAFF
>TRBV19|TRBJ2-7|15|NA|NA
TGTGCCAGTAGTATAGAAGGGACATCCTCCTACGAGCAGTACTTC
CASSIEGTSSYEQYF
>TRBV6-6|TRBJ1-6|14|TRBD1|NA
TGTGCCAGCAGTACCTACAGGGGTAATTCACCCCTCCACTTT
CASSTYRGNSPLHF
>TRBV21-1|TRBJ2-5|15|NA|NA
TGTGCCAGCAGCAAGGGACTAGCGGGGCAAGAGACCCAGTACTTC
CASSKGLAGQETQYF
>TRBV5-1|TRBJ2-2|14|NA|NA
TGCGCCAGCATCCGGGACTCGACCACCGGGGAGCTGTTTTTT
CASIRDSTTGELFF
>TRBV7-2|TRBJ2-6|17|NA|NA
TGTGCCAGCAGCTTAAATTTCCCACAATCGTGGGCCAACGTCCTGACTTTC
CASSLNFPQSWANVLTF
>TRBV5-1|TRBJ1-5|13|NA|NA
TGCGCCAGCAGCCCCCCGTCGGGGCAGCCCCAGCATTTT
CASSPPSGQPQHF
>TRBV9|TRBJ1-2|15|NA|NA
TGTGCCAGCAGCATATCAGGGCTCTCTAACTATGGCTACACCTTC
CASSISGLSNYGYTF
>TRBV6-1|TRBJ2-1|16|NA|NA
TGTGCCAGCAGTGGCCAAGACTCGCCGGGGTACAATGAGCAGTTCTTC
CASSGQDSPGYNEQFF
>TRBV5-5|TRBJ1-4|15|NA|NA
TGTGCCAGCAGCTCCCAGGGCGCAACTAATGAAAAACTGTTTTTT
CASSSQGATNEKLFF
>TRBV29-1|TRBJ2-1|14|NA|NA
TGCAGCGTTGACCAGGGGCACTCCTACAATGAGCAGTTCTTC
CSVDQGHSYNEQFF
>TRBV2|TRBJ2-2|17|TRBD2|NA
TGTGCCAGCAGTGCCCAAACCAGCGGGAGACGGACCGGGGAGCTGTTTTTT
CASSAQTSGRRTGELFF
>TRBV6-5|TRBJ1-3|15|TRBD1|NA
TGTGCCAGCACCTTGACAGGGAACGGTGGAAACACCATATATTTT
CASTLTGNGGNTIYF
>TRBV2|TRBJ2-7|12|NA|NA
TGTGCCAGCTCCGGACAAGCCTACGAGCAGTACTTC
CASSGQAYEQYF
>TRBV18|TRBJ2-5|17|TRBD2|NA
TGTGCCAGCTCACCGTGGATAGCGGGAGGGCTCGGGGAGACCCAGTACTTC
CASSPWIAGGLGETQYF
>TRBV19|TRBJ1-1|15|TRBD1|NA
TGTGCCAGTAGTACAGGACAGGTGACAAGGACTGAAGCTTTCTTT
CASSTGQVTRTEAFF
>TRBV6-1|TRBJ1-2|13|NA|NA
TGTGCCAGCAGTGCGATTGCGGGGGGATCCCGCGCCTTC
CASSAIAGGSRAF
>TRBV4-1|TRBJ2-2|15|TRBD1|once
TGCGCCAGCAGCCAAGGGACAGGGGTCACCGGGGAGCTGTTTTTT
CASSQGTGVTGELFF
>TRBV7-9|TRBJ1-4|14|NA|NA
TGTGCCAGCAGCCAATACACAACTAATGAAAAACTGTTTTTT
CASSQYTTNEKLFF
>TRBV19|TRBJ2-1|15|TRBD1|NA
TGTGCCAGTAGTATGTTGGGGACAGGCTCCAATGAGCAGTTCTTC
CASSMLGTGSNEQFF
>TRBV9|TRBJ2-1|13|TRBD1|NA
TGTGCCAGCAGCATCACAGGGGGCGTCGAGCAGTTCTTC
CASSITGGVEQFF
>TRBV2|TRBJ2-3|14|NA|NA
TGTGCCACCCACGGGGACACCCTTGCGGATACGCAGTATTTT
CATHGDTLADTQYF
>TRBV5-1|TRBJ2-3|14|TRBD1|NA
TGCGCCAGCAGTTACGGGACAGTCACAGATACGCAGTATTTT
CASSYGTVTDTQYF
>TRBV6-1|TRBJ1-4|14|NA|NA
TGTGCCAGCAGTACCAGGGACGCGGGGGAAAAACTGTTTTTT
CASSTRDAGEKLFF
>TRBV7-3|TRBJ2-3|15|NA|NA
TGTGCCAGCAGCCCGGCTAGAACCTTCACAGATACGCAGTATTTT
CASSPARTFTDTQYF
>TRBV4-3|TRBJ2-7|15|NA|NA
TGCGCCAGCAGCCAAGATGACACTTCCTCCTACGAGCAGTACTTC
CASSQDDTSSYEQYF
>TRBV27|TRBJ2-2|16|NA|NA
TGTGCCAGCACCCTCGGTGGCGGTTTTCCCGGCCGGGAGCTGTTTTTT
CASTLGGGFPGRELFF
>TRBV9|TRBJ2-1|15|NA|NA
TGTGCCAGCAGCGTTTCTACAGGGTCCCACAATGAGCAGTTCTTC
CASSVSTGSHNEQFF
>TRBV7-9|TRBJ2-2|19|TRBD2|NA
TGTGCCAGCAGCTTAGGCTGGCCTAGCGGGAGAGGGGACACCGGGGAGCTGTTTTTT
CASSLGWPSGRGDTGELFF